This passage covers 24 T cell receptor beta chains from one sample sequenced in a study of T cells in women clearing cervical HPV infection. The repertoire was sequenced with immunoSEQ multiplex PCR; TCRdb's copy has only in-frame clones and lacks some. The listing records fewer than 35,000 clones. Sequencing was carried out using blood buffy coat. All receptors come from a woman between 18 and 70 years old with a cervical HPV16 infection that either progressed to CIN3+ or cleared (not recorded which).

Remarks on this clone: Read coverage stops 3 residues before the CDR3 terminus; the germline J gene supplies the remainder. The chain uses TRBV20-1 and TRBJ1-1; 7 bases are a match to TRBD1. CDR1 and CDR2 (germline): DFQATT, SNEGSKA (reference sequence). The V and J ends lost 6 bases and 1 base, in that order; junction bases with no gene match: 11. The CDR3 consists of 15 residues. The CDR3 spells CSATRDSNTNTEAFF. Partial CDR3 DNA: TGCAGTGCCACCCGGGACAGCAACACGAACACTGAA.

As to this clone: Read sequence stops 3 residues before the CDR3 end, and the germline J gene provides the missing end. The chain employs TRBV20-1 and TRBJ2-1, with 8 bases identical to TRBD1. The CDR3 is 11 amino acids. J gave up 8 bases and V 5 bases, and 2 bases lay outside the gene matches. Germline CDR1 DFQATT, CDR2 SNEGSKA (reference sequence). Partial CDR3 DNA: TGCAGTGCTGCGGACAGGGATGAG. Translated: CSAADRDE. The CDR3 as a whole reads CSAADRDEQFF.

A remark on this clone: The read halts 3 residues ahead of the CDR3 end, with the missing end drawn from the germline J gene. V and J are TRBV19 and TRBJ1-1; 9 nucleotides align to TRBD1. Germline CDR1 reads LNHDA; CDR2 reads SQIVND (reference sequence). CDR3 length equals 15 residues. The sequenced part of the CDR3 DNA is TGTGCCAGTAGTGTCGACAGGGGGATAAGGGAGACC. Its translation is CASSVDRGIRET. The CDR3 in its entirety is CASSVDRGIRETAFF.

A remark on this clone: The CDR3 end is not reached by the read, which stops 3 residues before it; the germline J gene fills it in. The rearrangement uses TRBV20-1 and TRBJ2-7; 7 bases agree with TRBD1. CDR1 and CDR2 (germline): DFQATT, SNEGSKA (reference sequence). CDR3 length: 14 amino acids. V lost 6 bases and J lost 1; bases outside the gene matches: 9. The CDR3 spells CSALRQGSSYEQYF. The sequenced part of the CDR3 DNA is TGCAGTGCACTCCGACAGGGTAGTTCCTACGAG.

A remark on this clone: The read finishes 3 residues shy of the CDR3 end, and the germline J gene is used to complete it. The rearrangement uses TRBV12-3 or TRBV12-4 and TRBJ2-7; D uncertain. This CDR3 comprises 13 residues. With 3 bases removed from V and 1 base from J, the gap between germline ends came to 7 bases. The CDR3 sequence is CASSLKPSYEQYF. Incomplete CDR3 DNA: TGTGCCAGCAGTTTGAAGCCTTCCTACGAG.

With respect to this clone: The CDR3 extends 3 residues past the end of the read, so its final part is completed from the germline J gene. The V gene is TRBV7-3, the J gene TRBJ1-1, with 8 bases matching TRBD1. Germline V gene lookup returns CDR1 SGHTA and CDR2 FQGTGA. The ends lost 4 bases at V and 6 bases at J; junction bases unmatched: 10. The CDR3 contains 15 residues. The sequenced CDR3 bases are TGTGCCAGCAGCTCCACGGACAGGGAGGGCGCTGAA. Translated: CASSSTDREGAE. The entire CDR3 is CASSSTDREGAEAFF. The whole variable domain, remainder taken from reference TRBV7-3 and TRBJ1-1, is GAGVSQTPSNKVTEKGKYVELRCDPISGHTALYWYRQSLGQGPEFLIYFQGTGAADDSGLPNDRFFAVRPEGSVSTLKIQRTERGDSAVYLCASSSTDREGAEAFFGQGTRLTVV.

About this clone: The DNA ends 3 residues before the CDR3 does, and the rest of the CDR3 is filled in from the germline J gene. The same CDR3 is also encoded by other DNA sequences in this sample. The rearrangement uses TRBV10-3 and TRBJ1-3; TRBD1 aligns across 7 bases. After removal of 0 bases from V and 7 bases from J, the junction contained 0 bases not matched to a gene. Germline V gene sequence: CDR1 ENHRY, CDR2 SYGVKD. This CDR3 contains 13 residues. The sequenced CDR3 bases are TGTGCCATCAGTGAGTCGACAGGGAACACC. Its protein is CAISESTGNT. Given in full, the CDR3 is CAISESTGNTIYF.

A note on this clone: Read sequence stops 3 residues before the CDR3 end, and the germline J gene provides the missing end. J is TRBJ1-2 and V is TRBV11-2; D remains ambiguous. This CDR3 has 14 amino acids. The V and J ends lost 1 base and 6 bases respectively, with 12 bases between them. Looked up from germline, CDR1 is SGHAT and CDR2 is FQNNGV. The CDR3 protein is CASSLGHLVDGYTF. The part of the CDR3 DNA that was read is TGTGCCAGCAGCTTAGGGCATCTCGTGGATGGC.

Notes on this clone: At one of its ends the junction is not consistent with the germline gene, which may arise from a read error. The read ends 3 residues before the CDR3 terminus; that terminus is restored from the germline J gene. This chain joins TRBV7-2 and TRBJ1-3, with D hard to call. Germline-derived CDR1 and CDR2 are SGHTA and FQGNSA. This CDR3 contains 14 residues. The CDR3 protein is CASSPWASGNPIYF. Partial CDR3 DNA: TGTGCCAGCAGCCCCTGGGCCTCTGGAAACCCC.

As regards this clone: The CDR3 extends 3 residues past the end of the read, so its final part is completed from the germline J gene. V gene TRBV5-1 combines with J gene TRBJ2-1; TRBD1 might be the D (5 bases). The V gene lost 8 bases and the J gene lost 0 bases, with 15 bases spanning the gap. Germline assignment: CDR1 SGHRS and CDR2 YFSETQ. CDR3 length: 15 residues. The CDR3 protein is CASGALPSSYNEQFF. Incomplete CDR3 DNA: TGCGCCAGTGGGGCTCTTCCCTCCTCCTACAATGAG.

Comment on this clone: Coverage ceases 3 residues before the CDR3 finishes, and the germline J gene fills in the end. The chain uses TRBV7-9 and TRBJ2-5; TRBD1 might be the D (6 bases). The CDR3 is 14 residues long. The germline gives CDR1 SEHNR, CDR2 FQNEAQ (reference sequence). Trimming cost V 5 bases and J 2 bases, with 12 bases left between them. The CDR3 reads CASSPGANQETQYF. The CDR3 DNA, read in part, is TGTGCCAGCAGCCCAGGGGCCAATCAAGAGACC.

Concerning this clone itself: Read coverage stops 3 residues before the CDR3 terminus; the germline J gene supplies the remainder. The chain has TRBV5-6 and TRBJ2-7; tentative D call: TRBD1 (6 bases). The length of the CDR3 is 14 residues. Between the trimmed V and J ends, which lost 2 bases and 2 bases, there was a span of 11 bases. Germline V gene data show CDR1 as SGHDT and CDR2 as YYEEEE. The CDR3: CASSFSGQTYEQYF. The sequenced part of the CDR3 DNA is TGTGCCAGCAGCTTTTCGGGACAAACCTACGAG.

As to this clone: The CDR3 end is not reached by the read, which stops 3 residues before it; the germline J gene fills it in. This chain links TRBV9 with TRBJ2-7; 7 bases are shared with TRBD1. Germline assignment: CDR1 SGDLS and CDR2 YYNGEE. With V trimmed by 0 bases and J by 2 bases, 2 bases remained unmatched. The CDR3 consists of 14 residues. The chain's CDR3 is CASSVAQGAYEQYF. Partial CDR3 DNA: TGTGCCAGCAGCGTAGCCCAGGGGGCCTACGAG.

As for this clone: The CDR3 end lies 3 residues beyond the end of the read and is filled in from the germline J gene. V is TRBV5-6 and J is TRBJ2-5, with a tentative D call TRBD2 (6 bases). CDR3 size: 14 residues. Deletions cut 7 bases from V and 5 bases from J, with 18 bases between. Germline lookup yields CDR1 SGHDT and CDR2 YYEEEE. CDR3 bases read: TGTGCCAGCGACCACGGACTATCTGGGGAGACC. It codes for CASDHGLSGET. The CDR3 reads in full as CASDHGLSGETQYF.

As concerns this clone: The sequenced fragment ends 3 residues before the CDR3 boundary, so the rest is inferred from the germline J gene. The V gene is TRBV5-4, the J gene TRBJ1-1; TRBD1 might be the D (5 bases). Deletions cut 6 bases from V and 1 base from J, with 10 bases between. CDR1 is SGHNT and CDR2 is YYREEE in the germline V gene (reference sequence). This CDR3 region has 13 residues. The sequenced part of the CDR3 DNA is TGTGCCAGCAAACTGGGGGGGAACACTGAA. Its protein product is CASKLGGNTE. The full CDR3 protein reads CASKLGGNTEAFF.

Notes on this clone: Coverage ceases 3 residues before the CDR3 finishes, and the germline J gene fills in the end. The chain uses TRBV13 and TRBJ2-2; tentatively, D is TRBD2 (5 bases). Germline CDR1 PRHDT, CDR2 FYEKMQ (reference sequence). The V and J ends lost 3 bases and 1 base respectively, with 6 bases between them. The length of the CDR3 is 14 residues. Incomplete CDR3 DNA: TGTGCCAGCAGCTTTAGCGAGAACACCGGGGAG. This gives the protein CASSFSENTGE. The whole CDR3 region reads CASSFSENTGELFF.

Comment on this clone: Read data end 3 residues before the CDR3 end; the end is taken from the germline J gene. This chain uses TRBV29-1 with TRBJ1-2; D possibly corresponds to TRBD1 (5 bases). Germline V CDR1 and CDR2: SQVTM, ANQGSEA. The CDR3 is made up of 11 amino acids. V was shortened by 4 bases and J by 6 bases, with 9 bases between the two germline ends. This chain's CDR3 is CSVVAGDGYTF. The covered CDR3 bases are TGCAGCGTTGTCGCGGGGGATGGC.

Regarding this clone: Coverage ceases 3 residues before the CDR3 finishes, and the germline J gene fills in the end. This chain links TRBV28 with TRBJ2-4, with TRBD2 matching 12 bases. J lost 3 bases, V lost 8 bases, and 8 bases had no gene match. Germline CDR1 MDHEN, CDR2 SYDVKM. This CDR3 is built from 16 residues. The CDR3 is CASGESSGRVKNIQYF. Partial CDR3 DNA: TGTGCCAGCGGGGAATCTAGCGGGAGGGTCAAAAACATT.

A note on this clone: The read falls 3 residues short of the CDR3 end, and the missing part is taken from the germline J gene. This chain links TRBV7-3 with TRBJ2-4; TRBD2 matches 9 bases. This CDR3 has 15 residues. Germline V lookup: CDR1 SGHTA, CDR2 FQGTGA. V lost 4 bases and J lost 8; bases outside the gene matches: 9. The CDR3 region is CASSSGGGAADIQYF. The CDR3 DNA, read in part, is TGTGCCAGCAGCTCCGGCGGGGGGGCTGCGGACATT.

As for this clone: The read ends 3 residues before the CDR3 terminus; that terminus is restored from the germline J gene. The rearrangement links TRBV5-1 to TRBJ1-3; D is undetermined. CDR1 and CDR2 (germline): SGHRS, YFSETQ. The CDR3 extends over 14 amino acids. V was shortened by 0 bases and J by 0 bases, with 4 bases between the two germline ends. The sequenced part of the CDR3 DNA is TGCGCCAGCAGCTTGGACAGCTCTGGAAACACC. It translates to CASSLDSSGNT. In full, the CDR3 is CASSLDSSGNTIYF.

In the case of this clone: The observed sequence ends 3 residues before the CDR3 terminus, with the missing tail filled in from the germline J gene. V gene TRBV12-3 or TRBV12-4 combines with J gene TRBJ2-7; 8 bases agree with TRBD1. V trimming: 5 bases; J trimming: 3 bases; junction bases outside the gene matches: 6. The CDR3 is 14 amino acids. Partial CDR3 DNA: TGTGCCAGCAGTCTCGGACAGGGAGACTACGAG. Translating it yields CASSLGQGDYE. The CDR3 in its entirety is CASSLGQGDYEQYF.

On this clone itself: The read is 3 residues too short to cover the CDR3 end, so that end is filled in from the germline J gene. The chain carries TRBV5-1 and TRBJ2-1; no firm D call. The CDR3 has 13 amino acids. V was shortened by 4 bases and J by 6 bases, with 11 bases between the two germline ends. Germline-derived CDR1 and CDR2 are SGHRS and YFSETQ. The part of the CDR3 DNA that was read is TGCGCCAGCAGCGCGCCATATACCAATGAG. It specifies CASSAPYTNE. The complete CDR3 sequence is CASSAPYTNEQFF.

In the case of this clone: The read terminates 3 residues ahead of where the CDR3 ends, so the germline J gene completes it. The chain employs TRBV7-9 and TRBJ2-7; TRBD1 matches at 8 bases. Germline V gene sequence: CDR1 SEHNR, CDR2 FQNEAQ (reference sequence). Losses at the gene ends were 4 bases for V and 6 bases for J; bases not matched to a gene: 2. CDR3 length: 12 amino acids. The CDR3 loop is CASSSDRGEQYF. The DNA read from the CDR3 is TGTGCCAGCAGCTCAGACAGGGGCGAG.

CDR3 DNA, as far as it was read: TGTGCCAGCAGTGAAGCGCGACGGGGGTTAATTGAG. Translating gives CASSEARRGLIE. The CDR3 in its entirety is CASSEARRGLIELFF. J is TRBJ2-2 and V is TRBV2, with TRBD2 as a possible D gene (6 bases). The read stops 3 residues short of the end of the CDR3; the missing end is completed from the germline J gene. This CDR3 contains 15 residues. Per germline, CDR1 SNHLY and CDR2 FYNNEI.